This section outlines one T cell receptor beta chain sequence together with its context. After isolation, RNA underwent reverse transcription to generate cDNA as the sequencing template. The protocol was immunoSEQ multiplex PCR, while the TCRdb copy is restricted to in-frame clones and leaves out a portion. This table has some 180,000 clones, more than 55% appearing once. The sample originates from a study of CD8+ T cells in alopecia areata. CDR1 is SGHDT and CDR2 is YYEEEE in the germline V gene. The V gene lost 4 bases and the J gene lost 4 bases, with 16 bases spanning the gap. CDR3 length equals 15 residues.

The sequence was collected from a human donor in good health. The source material was CD8+ T cells sorted from blood. The chain uses TRBV5-6 and TRBJ2-3; the D gene could be TRBD1 or TRBD2 (5 bases each). The CDR3 region has the DNA TGTGCCAGCAGCCCGGGACCCAGAAGCCCAGATACGCAGTATTTT. Its protein is CASSPGPRSPDTQYF.